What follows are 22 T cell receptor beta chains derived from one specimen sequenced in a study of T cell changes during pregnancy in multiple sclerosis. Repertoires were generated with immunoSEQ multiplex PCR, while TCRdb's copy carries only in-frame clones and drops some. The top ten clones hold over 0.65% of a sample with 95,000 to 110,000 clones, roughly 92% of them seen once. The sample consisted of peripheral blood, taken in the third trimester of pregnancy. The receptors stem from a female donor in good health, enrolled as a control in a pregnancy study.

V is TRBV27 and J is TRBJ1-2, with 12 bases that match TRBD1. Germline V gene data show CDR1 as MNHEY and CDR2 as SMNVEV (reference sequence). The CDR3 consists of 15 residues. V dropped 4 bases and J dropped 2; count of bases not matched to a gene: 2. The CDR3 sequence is CASSSGTGGNYGYTF. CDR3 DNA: TGTGCCAGCAGTTCCGGGACAGGGGGCAACTATGGCTACACCTTC.

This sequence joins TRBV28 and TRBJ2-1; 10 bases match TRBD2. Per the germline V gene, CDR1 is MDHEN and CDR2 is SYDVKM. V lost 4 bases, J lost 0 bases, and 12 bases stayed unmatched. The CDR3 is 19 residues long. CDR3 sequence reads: CASSSFNASGGISYNEQFF. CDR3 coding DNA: TGTGCCAGCAGTTCGTTTAATGCTAGCGGGGGTATCTCCTACAATGAGCAGTTCTTC. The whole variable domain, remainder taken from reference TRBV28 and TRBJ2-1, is DVKVTQSSRYLVKRTGEKVFLECVQDMDHENMFWYRQDPGLGLRLIYFSYDVKMKEKGDIPEGYSVSREKKERFSLILESASTNQTSMYLCASSSFNASGGISYNEQFFGPGTRLTVL.

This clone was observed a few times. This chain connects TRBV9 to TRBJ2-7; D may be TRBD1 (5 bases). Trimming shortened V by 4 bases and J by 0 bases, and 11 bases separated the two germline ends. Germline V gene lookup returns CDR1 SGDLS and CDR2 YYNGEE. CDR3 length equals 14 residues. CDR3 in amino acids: CASSPSGASYEQYF. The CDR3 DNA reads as TGTGCCAGCAGCCCATCTGGGGCCTCCTACGAGCAGTACTTC.

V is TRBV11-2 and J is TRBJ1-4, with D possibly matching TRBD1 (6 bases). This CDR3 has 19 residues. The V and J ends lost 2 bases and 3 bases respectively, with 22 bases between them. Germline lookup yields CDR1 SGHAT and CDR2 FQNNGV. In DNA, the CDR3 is TGTGCCAGCAGCTTAAGCCTTCTGGGGACAACCCTCCCTAATGAAAAACTGTTTTTT. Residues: CASSLSLLGTTLPNEKLFF.

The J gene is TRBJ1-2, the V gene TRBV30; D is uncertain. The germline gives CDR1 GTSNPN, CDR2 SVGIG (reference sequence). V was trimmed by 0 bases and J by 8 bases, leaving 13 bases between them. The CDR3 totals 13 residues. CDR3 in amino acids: CAWSVNGESGYTF. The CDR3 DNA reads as TGTGCCTGGAGTGTAAACGGGGAGTCCGGCTACACCTTC.

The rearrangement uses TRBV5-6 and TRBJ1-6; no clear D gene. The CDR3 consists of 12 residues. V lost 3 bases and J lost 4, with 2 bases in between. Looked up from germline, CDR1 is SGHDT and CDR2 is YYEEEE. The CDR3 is CASSSYNSPLHF. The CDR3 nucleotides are TGTGCCAGCAGCTCGTATAATTCACCCCTCCACTTT.

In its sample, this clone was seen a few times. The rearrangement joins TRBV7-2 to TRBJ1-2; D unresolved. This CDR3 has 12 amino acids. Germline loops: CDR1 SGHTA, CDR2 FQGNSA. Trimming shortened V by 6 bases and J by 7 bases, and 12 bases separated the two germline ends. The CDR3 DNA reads TGTGCCAGCAGAAGATTTGGCTCTGGCTACACCTTC. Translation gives CASRRFGSGYTF.

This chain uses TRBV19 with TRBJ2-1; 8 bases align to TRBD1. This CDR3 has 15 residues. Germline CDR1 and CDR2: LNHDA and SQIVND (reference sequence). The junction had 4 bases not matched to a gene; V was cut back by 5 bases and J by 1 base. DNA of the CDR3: TGTGCCAGTAGTTCGGACAGGGATTCCTACAATGAGCAGTTCTTC. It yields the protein CASSSDRDSYNEQFF.

The CDR3 coding sequence is TGTGCCAGCTTCATACAGGGCCTTTACAATGAGCAGTTCTTC. This encodes CASFIQGLYNEQFF. The genes are TRBV6-6 and TRBJ2-1, with TRBD1 as a possible D gene (6 bases). The CDR3 spans 14 residues. Trimming shortened V by 8 bases and J by 4 bases, and 15 bases separated the two germline ends. The germline V gene encodes CDR1 MNHNY and CDR2 SVGAGI (reference sequence).

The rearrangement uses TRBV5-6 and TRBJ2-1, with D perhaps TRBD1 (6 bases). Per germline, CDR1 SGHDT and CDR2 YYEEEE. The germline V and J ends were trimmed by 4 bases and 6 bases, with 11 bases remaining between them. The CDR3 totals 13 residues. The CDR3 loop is CASSPDRINEQFF. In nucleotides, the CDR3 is TGTGCCAGCAGCCCCGACAGGATCAATGAGCAGTTCTTC. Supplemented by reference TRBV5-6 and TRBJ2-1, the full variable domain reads DAGVTQSPTHLIKTRGQQVTLRCSPKSGHDTVSWYQQALGQGPQFIFQYYEEEERQRGNFPDRFSGHQFPNYSSELNVNALLLGDSALYLCASSPDRINEQFFGPGTRLTVL.

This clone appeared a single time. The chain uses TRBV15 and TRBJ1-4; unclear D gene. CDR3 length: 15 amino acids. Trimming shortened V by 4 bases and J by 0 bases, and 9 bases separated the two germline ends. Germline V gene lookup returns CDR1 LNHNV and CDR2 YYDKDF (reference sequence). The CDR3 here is CATSTTTPTNEKLFF. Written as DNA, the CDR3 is TGTGCCACCAGCACCACAACGCCAACTAATGAAAAACTGTTTTTT.

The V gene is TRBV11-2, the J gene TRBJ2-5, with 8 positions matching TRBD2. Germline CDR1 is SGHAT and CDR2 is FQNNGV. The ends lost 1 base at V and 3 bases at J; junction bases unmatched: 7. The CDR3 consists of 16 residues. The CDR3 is CASSLGVRGGKETQYF. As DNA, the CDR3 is TGTGCCAGCAGCTTAGGGGTCCGGGGGGGAAAAGAGACCCAGTACTTC.

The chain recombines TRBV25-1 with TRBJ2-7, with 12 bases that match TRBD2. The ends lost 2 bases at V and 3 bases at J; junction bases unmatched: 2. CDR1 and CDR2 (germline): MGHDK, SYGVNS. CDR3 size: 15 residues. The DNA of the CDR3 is TGTGCCAGCAGTGAACTACTAGCGGGGGGCTACGAGCAGTACTTC. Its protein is CASSELLAGGYEQYF.

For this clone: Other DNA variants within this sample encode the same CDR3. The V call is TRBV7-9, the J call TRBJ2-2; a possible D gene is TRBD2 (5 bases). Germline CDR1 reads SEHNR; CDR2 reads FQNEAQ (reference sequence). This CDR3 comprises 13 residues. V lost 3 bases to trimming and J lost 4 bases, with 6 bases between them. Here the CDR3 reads CASSLGSTGELFF. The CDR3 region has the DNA TGTGCCAGCAGCTTGGGGAGCACCGGGGAGCTGTTTTTT.

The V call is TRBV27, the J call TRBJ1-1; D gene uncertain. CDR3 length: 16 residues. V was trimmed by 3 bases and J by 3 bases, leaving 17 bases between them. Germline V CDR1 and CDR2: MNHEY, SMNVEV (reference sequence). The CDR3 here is CASSFTPPGAHTEAFF. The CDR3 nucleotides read TGTGCCAGCAGTTTTACCCCCCCGGGTGCTCACACTGAAGCTTTCTTT.

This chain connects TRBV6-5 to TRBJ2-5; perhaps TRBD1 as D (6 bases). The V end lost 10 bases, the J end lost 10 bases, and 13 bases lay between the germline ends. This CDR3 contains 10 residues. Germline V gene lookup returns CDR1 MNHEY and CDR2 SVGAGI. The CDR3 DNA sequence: TGTGCCACGGGATCGGGACACCAGTACTTC. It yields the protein CATGSGHQYF.

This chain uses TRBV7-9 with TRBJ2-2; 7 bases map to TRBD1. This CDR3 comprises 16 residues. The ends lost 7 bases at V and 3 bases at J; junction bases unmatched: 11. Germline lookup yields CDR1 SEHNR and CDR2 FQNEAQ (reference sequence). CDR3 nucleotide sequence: TGTGCCAGCACCCAGCCCGGGACAGAATACACCGGGGAGCTGTTTTTT. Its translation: CASTQPGTEYTGELFF.

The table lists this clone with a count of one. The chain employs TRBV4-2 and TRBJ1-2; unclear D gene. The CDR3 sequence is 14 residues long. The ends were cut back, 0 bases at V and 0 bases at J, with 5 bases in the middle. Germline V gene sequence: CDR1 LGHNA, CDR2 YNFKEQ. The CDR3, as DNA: TGTGCCAGCAGCCAAGAAACTCCTAACTATGGCTACACCTTC. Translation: CASSQETPNYGYTF.

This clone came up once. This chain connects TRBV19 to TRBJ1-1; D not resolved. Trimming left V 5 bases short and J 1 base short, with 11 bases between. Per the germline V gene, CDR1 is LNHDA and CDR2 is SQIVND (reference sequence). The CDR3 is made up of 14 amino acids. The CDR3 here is CASSPVERNTEAFF. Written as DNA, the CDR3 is TGTGCCAGTAGTCCCGTAGAACGGAACACTGAAGCTTTCTTT.

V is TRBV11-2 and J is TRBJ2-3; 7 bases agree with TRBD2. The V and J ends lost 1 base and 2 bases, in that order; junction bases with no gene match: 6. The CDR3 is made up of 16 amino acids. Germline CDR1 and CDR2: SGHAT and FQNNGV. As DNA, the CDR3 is TGTGCCAGCAGCTTAGTGCCAGCGGGGTCCACAGATACGCAGTATTTT. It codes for CASSLVPAGSTDTQYF.

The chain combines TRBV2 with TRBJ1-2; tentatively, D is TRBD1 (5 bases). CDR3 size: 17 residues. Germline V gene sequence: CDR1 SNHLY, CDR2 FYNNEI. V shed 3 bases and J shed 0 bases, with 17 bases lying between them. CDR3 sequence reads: CASSEQTDLPANYGYTF. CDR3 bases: TGTGCCAGCAGTGAGCAGACAGACCTCCCCGCTAACTATGGCTACACCTTC.

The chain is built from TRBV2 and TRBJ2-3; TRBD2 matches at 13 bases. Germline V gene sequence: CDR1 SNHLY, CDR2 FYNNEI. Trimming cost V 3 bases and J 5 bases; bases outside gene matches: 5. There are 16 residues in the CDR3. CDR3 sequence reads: CASSDRLAGGEDTQYF. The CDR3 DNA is TGTGCCAGCAGTGACAGACTAGCGGGGGGTGAAGATACGCAGTATTTT.